A single sample is the source of the 8 T cell receptor beta chains below, sequenced in a study of cytomegalovirus exposure and HLA in healthy donors (dated by TCRdb to between 2016 and 2019). The library came from the immunoSEQ multiplex PCR assay. A mixture of 60 forward primers for TCR Vbeta segments and 13 reverse primers for TCR Jbeta segments was used in the multiplex PCR. The clones in this table, taken by TCRdb from immuneACCESS, are in-frame only. Not every clone is retained; where verified, under half of the shortfall comes from an unresolved V gene, and the cause of the rest is unknown. This sample has around 130,000 clones in its table, and approximately 80% of those were observed once. The ten top clones hold around 1.3% of the sample. The sequenced material came from PBMCs. These receptor sequences come from a girl aged 2 to 10 in good health and CMV-seronegative.

This chain joins TRBV30 and TRBJ1-3; D ambiguous. V was cut by 2 bases and J by 0 bases, with 14 bases left in between. Germline assignment: CDR1 GTSNPN and CDR2 SVGIG (reference sequence). This CDR3 comprises 16 residues. The CDR3 region is CAWSPALGTSGNTIYF. CDR3 bases: TGTGCCTGGAGTCCCGCCTTGGGCACCTCTGGAAACACCATATATTTT.

Worth noting for this clone: This CDR3 is also generated by other DNA sequences in the sample. The chain combines TRBV5-1 with TRBJ2-3; 8 nucleotides line up with TRBD2. The germline V gene has CDR1 SGHRS and CDR2 YFSETQ. The CDR3 covers 14 residues. V was clipped by 4 bases and J by 4 bases; unmatched bases: 5. The CDR3 DNA is TGCGCCAGCAGCCGGGCGGGGGGCGCAGATACGCAGTATTTT. Translation gives CASSRAGGADTQYF.

This rearrangement joins TRBV7-9 to TRBJ1-4; 7 bases are shared with TRBD1. Per the germline V gene, CDR1 is SEHNR and CDR2 is FQNEAQ (reference sequence). The V gene end was trimmed by 1 base and the J gene end by 8 bases; junction bases not matched to a gene: 19. The CDR3 extends over 19 amino acids. CDR3 sequence: CASSLGYETGSKTKEKLFF. The CDR3 DNA sequence: TGTGCCAGCAGCTTAGGGTACGAGACAGGGAGCAAAACCAAGGAAAAACTGTTTTTT.

This sequence joins TRBV25-1 and TRBJ2-3; 8 positions match TRBD2. Germline V gene lookup returns CDR1 MGHDK and CDR2 SYGVNS. CDR3 length: 18 amino acids. The V gene end was trimmed by 5 bases and the J gene end by 0 bases; junction bases not matched to a gene: 13. DNA of the CDR3: TGTGCCAGCAGTTTCCCCGGGGAGCGGGGGCCTAGCACAGATACGCAGTATTTT. Protein sequence: CASSFPGERGPSTDTQYF.

The chain joins TRBV10-1 to TRBJ1-2; D remains ambiguous. Trimming took 4 bases from V and 5 from J, leaving 11 bases between them. The length of the CDR3 is 13 residues. Germline values: CDR1 WNHNN, CDR2 SYGVQD (reference sequence). The CDR3 DNA is TGCGCCAGCAGTGCGACACGTCGGTATGGCTACACCTTC. Protein: CASSATRRYGYTF.

This chain links TRBV25-1 with TRBJ2-7; D possibly corresponds to TRBD1 (6 bases). The germline CDR1 and CDR2 sequences are MGHDK and SYGVNS. The CDR3 has 16 residues. V lost 3 bases and J lost 5, with 20 bases in between. Here the CDR3 DNA reads TGTGCCAGCAGTGACCTCGCTCCGGGACAACACCACGAGCAGTACTTC. The encoded protein is CASSDLAPGQHHEQYF.

The rearrangement joins TRBV5-1 to TRBJ2-7; possibly TRBD1 for D (5 bases). V lost 4 bases, J lost 1 base, and 15 bases lay in between. The CDR3 contains 15 residues. The germline CDR1 and CDR2 sequences are SGHRS and YFSETQ. CDR3 coding DNA: TGCGCCAGCAGCGTGACAGTCCCGTCGTCCTACGAGCAGTACTTC. Protein: CASSVTVPSSYEQYF.

This clone was picked up a small number of times. V and J are TRBV5-1 and TRBJ2-5, with 9 bases fitting TRBD1. The end of the DNA aligns better with TRBJ2-7, so the J call may be wrong. The CDR3 is 17 amino acids. Per the germline V gene, CDR1 is SGHRS and CDR2 is YFSETQ. CDR3: CASSPPAAGTGLSEQYF. CDR3 sequence (DNA): TGCGCCAGCAGCCCGCCCGCGGCCGGGACAGGGCTGTCCGAGCAGTACTTC.